A selection of T cell receptor beta chains follows, all from one sample in a study of CD8+CD57+ T cells in acquired aplastic anemia. TCRdb reprocessed the reads via MiXCR and lists one record per CDR3 protein. This sample carries roughly 81,000 distinct CDR3 sequences, 40% to 55% of them seen once, and the ten largest clones take over 50%. The sample comprised sorted CD4+, CD8+, or CD8+CD57+ T cells (not recorded which) from PBMCs. These receptors were collected from a human donor in good health, serving as a control. Each CDR3 is given with its conserved first and last residue. D genes are given only for firm matches. The listing skips clone size in some rows; elsewhere it reads once, few, many or a size class.

d_call j_call v_call clone_size cdr3_nt cdr3_aa
NA TRBJ2-7 TRBV27 many TGTGCCAGCAGTCCCCACCTAGGCTACGAGCAGTACTTC CASSPHLGYEQYF
TRBD2 TRBJ2-3 TRBV29-1 NA TGCAGCGGGACTAGCGGGGCGCCGAAATTTGTAACGGATACGCAGTATTTT CSGTSGAPKFVTDTQYF
TRBD2 TRBJ2-7 TRBV5-1 NA TGCGCCAGCAGCCCCTCTACCTCTAGCGGCGAGCGGTACTTC CASSPSTSSGERYF
NA TRBJ1-5 TRBV2 NA TGTGCCAGCAGTGGGGCTGCAGGGCCCCAGCATTTT CASSGAAGPQHF
NA TRBJ2-7 TRBV5-1 few TGCGCCAGCAGCCCTGACGCGGACAGTTCCTACGAGCAGTACTTC CASSPDADSSYEQYF
NA TRBJ2-7 TRBV30 NA TGTGCCTGGGCCCCAGGGGTTTCCTACGAGCAGTACTTC CAWAPGVSYEQYF
NA TRBJ1-4 TRBV2 NA TGTGCCAGCCGGATAGGGGCTACAAATGAAAAACTGTTTTTT CASRIGATNEKLFF
TRBD1 TRBJ2-7 TRBV5-5 NA TGTGCCAGCAGCCGGGACAGTAGCTCCTACGAGCAGTACTTC CASSRDSSSYEQYF
NA TRBJ2-7 TRBV3-1 few TGTGCCAGCAGCCAGGGTCCATTTGGGACGGACTCCTACGAGCAGTACTTC CASSQGPFGTDSYEQYF
NA TRBJ2-1 TRBV20-1 many TGCAGTGCTAGAGATCAACGGGACGGGTCTGAGCAGTTCTTC CSARDQRDGSEQFF